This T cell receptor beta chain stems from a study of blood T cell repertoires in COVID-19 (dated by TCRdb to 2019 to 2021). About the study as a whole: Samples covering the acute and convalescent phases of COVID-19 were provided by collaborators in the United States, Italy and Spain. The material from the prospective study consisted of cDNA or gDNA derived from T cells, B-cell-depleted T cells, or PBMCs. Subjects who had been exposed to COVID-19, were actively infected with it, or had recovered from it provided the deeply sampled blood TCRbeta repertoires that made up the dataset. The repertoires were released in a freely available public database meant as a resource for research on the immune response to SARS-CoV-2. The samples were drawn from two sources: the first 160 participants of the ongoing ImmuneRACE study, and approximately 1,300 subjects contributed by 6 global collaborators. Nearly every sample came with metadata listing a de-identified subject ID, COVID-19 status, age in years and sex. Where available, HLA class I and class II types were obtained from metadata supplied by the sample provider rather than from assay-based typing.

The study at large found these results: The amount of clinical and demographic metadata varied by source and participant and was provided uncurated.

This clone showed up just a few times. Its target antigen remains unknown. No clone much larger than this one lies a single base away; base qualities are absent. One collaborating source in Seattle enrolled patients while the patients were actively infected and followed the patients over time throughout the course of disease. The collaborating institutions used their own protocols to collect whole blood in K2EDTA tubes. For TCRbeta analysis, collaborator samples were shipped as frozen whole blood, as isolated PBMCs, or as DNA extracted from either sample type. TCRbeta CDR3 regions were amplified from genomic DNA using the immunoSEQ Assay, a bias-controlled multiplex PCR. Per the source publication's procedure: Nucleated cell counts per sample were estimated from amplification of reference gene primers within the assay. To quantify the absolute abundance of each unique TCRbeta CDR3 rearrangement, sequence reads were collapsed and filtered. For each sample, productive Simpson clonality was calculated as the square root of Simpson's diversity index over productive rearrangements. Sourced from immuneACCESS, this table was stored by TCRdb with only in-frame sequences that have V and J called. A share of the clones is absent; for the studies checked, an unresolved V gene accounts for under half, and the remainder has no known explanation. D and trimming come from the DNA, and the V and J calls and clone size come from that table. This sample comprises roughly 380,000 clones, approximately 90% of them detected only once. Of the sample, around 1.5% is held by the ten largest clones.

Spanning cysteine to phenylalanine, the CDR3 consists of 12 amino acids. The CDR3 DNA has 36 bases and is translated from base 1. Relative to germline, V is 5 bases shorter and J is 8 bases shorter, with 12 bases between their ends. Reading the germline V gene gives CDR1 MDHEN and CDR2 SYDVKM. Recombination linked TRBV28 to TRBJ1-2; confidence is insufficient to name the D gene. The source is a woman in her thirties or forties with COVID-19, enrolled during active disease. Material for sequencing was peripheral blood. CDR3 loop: CASSAVLSGYTF. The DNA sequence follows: TGTGCCAGCAGTGCGGTCCTTTCCGGCTACACCTTC.